Sequencing of this T cell receptor beta chain was carried out in a study of Graves' ophthalmopathy and Graves' hyperthyroidism. Study summary: Calling hyperthyroidism stable required that no ophthalmopathy show up within 18 months of follow-up. General observations from the study: Forecasting of ophthalmopathy progression by the model achieved over 55% sensitivity and approximately 72% specificity. Among expanded thyroid clonotypes above 0.001 frequency, most also occurred in blood.

Germline V gene lookup returns CDR1 MNHGY and CDR2 SVAAGI. V lost 4 bases and J 2 bases, leaving 14 bases between the germline ends. The CDR3 totals 15 residues. Patients were diagnosed from clinical symptoms, serum thyroxine, TRAb, thyroid ultrasound and orbital computed tomography. Amplification from RNA transcripts yielded the TCR beta CDR3 regions. RT-PCR with HTBI primers came first, then second-round multiplex PCR. One entry per CDR3 protein results from TCRdb running MiXCR on the multiplex PCR reads. The data show approximately 1.2 million distinct CDR3 sequences, roughly 35% seen once. Worth noting for this clonotype: Its target is not known.

The receptor was isolated from an adult man with Graves' hyperthyroidism. The chain uses TRBV6-9 and TRBJ1-1; a weak D match, TRBD1 (5 bases). The sample comprised peripheral blood or thyroid tissue (not recorded which). The CDR3 region is CASSLVSGRNTEAFF. CDR3 DNA: TGTGCCAGCAGTTTAGTCTCAGGGCGCAACACTGAAGCTTTCTTT.